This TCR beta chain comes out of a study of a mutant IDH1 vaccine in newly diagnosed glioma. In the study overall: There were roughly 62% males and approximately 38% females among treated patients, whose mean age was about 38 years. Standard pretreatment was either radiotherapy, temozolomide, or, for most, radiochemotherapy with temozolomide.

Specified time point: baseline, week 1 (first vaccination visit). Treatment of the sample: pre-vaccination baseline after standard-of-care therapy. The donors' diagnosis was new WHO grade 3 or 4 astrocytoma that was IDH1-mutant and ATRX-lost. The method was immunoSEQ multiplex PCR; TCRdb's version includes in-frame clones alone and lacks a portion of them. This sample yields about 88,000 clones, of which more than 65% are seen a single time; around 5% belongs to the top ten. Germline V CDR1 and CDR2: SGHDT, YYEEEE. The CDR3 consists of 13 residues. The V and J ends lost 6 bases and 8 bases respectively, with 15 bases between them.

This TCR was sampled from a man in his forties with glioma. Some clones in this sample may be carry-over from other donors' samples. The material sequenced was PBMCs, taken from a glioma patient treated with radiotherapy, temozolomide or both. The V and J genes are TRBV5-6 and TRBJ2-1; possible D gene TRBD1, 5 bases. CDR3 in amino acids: CASIRQGLHEQFF. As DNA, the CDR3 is TGTGCCAGCATTCGTCAGGGATTACATGAGCAGTTCTTC. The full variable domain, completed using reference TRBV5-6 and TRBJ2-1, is DAGVTQSPTHLIKTRGQQVTLRCSPKSGHDTVSWYQQALGQGPQFIFQYYEEEERQRGNFPDRFSGHQFPNYSSELNVNALLLGDSALYLCASIRQGLHEQFFGPGTRLTVL.